The 5 T cell receptor beta chains presented below share a single source sample, sequenced in a study of immune evolution from preneoplasia to lung adenocarcinoma (dated by TCRdb to the early 2020s). Library generation was performed with the immunoSEQ multiplex PCR assay. The clones in this table, taken by TCRdb from immuneACCESS, are in-frame only. Not every clone is retained; where verified, under half of the shortfall comes from an unresolved V gene, and the cause of the rest is unknown. This sample is represented by under 15,000 clones; over 75% of them were singletons. The ten largest clones represent around 3.8% of the sample. Sequenced material: FFPE tissue from an adenomatous hyperplasia lung lesion. The sample's cell subset or site, from its label and the paper: atypical adenomatous hyperplasia (AAH), lung preneoplasia. Receptors originate from a person aged 50-70 years with lung adenocarcinoma.

The chain combines TRBV29-1 with TRBJ1-2; 10 bases are a match to TRBD1. The junction had 20 bases not matched to a gene; V was cut back by 0 bases and J by 4 bases. The CDR3 extends over 20 amino acids. The germline gives CDR1 SQVTM, CDR2 ANQGSEA. The CDR3 DNA reads TGCAGCGTTGAAGATAGCGGGACAGGGGCCGGAGGGCTACCGATCTATGGCTACACCTTC. As protein: CSVEDSGTGAGGLPIYGYTF.

This clone was seen more than once but under ten times. The V gene is TRBV7-3, the J gene TRBJ2-4, with 7 bases fitting TRBD1. With 5 bases clipped from V and 0 bases from J, the junction kept 4 bases outside the gene matches. The CDR3 has 15 residues. CDR1 SGHTA and CDR2 FQGTGA come from the germline V gene. The CDR3 DNA follows: TGTGCCAGCAGCACAGGGGCGCTAGCCAAAAACATTCAGTACTTC. Its translation: CASSTGALAKNIQYF.

The rearrangement joins TRBV27 to TRBJ1-5; 7 nucleotides match TRBD1. The CDR3 spans 15 residues. Germline V gene sequence: CDR1 MNHEY, CDR2 SMNVEV (reference sequence). The trim removed 5 bases at V and 7 bases at J, leaving 11 bases unmatched. The CDR3 here is CASSTLEGARQPQHF. In DNA form, the CDR3 reads TGTGCCAGCAGTACCCTGGAGGGGGCGCGACAGCCCCAGCATTTT.

The table lists this clone with a few counts. The chain combines TRBV28 with TRBJ2-5; 9 nucleotides line up with TRBD1. The V gene's germline CDR1 is MDHEN and CDR2 SYDVKM. V gave up 6 bases and J gave up 6 bases; unmatched junction bases: 8. The CDR3 extends over 14 amino acids. The CDR3 nucleotides read TGTGCCAGCAGCGAAACCGGGACAGGGCAGACCCAGTACTTC. Protein: CASSETGTGQTQYF. Full variable domain (remainder filled in from reference TRBV28 and TRBJ2-5): DVKVTQSSRYLVKRTGEKVFLECVQDMDHENMFWYRQDPGLGLRLIYFSYDVKMKEKGDIPEGYSVSREKKERFSLILESASTNQTSMYLCASSETGTGQTQYFGPGTRLLVL.

This clone was seen only once. V usage is TRBV4-1 and J usage is TRBJ2-1; D uncertain. The CDR3 is 14 amino acids. V was pared by 0 bases and J by 4 bases, with 7 bases between. Germline V CDR1 and CDR2: MGHRA, YSYEKL. CDR3 loop: CASSQDRLYNEQFF. The CDR3 coding sequence is TGCGCCAGCAGCCAAGATCGTCTTTACAATGAGCAGTTCTTC.